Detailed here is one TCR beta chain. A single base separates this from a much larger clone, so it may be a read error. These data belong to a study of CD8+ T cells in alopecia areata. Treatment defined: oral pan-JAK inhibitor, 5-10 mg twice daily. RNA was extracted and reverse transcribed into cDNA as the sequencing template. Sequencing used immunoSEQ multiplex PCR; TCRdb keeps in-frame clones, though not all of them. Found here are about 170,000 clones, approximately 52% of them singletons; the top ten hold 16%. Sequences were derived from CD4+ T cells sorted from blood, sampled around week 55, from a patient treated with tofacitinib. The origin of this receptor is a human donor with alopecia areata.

The CDR3 coding sequence is TGTGCCAGCAGCCCAATAGGCGGGGGGATTGACAATGAGCAGTTCTTC. Its translation: CASSPIGGGIDNEQFF. V gene TRBV27 combines with J gene TRBJ2-1; 8 nucleotides match TRBD2. Looked up from germline, CDR1 is MNHEY and CDR2 is SMNVEV (reference sequence). V shed 6 bases and J 5 bases; nucleotides not matched to a gene: 12. CDR3 length: 16 residues.